The present T cell receptor beta chain was sequenced within a study of control samples from healthy donors and cancer patients. Some clones are missing from TCRdb's copy, which holds only in-frame ones; the method was immunoSEQ multiplex PCR. The sample lists 120,000 or so clones; about 90% were seen once. V was shortened by 1 base and J by 0 bases, with 6 bases between the two germline ends. The CDR3 is 15 residues long. Germline V gene lookup returns CDR1 LNHNV and CDR2 YYDKDF (reference sequence). The specimen sequenced was blood. The rearrangement uses TRBV15 and TRBJ2-2; D remains ambiguous. This clonotype originated in a man aged 18-30 years in good health. CDR3 amino acids: CATSRVAANTGELFF. In DNA form, the CDR3 reads TGTGCCACCAGCAGAGTAGCAGCGAACACCGGGGAGCTGTTTTTT.